This T cell receptor beta chain was captured by sequencing in a study of immune evolution from preneoplasia to lung adenocarcinoma. Some clones are missing from TCRdb's copy, which holds only in-frame ones; the method was immunoSEQ multiplex PCR. The profile shows 2,500 to 3,500 clones, roughly 87% of them singletons. This CDR3 spans 14 amino acids. V gave up 3 bases and J gave up 9 bases, with 15 bases separating them. Germline CDR1 MRHNA, CDR2 SNTAGT. Each case's diagnosis was confirmed by two pathologists on H&E. The sequencing sample was made of FFPE adjacent normal lung tissue. The rearrangement uses TRBV6-4 and TRBJ1-5; possible D gene TRBD1, 6 bases. This clonotype originated in a person aged 40 to 49 with lung adenocarcinoma. This CDR3 reads CASSEQGDDGPQHF. CDR3 nucleotide sequence: TGTGCCAGCAGTGAACAGGGAGATGACGGGCCCCAGCATTTT.